This T cell receptor (beta chain) is from a study of cytomegalovirus exposure and HLA in healthy donors. Study overall: Approximately 190 million T cells yielded roughly 100 million unique TCR beta sequences, as an earlier analysis found.

This CDR3 is 16 amino acids long. In germline, CDR1 is KGHSH, CDR2 LQKENI. With V trimmed by 3 bases and J by 7 bases, 9 bases remained unmatched. Study-level findings and limits: One variant, a missense change in DCLRE1C, was linked in a later analysis to TCR beta V- and J-gene trimming. As was reported, the classifier diagnosed cytomegalovirus status with high specificity and sensitivity. The listing of roughly 160 TCR beta chains classed them as cytomegalovirus-associated.

As for this clone: What it binds is unknown.

Both 60 Vbeta primers and 13 Jbeta primers went into the PCR. Measured with immunoSEQ multiplex PCR; TCRdb has only the in-frame clones, and not every one. Seen here are fewer than 100,000 clones, over 70% observed once, and the top ten hold 1.1%. Sequenced: PBMCs. This chain joins TRBV18 and TRBJ2-1, with 10 bases identical to TRBD1. This receptor was taken from a male donor in good health and CMV-seronegative. CDR3 DNA sequence: TGTGCCAGCTCACCGGCCGGGACAGGGGTTTTGAATGAGCAGTTCTTC. Translated, it gives CASSPAGTGVLNEQFF.